The clone carrying this TCR beta chain was detected only a few times. Antigen unknown. This sample was taken from a study of beta chain features in type 1 diabetes. Study as a whole: Patients shared similar age, gender and cell yields with healthy donors. General study findings and limits: TCRB CDR3s from Type 1 diabetes patients were moderately but significantly shorter in all four CD4+ subsets. Using cDNA template may skew counts toward highly expressing activated cells.

The germline gives CDR1 SQVTM, CDR2 ANQGSEA. This CDR3 has 12 residues. Trimming took off 6 bases at V and 7 bases at J, with 15 bases between the two ends. Expressed TCRB transcripts were sequenced because the entire RNA isolate underwent reverse transcription. About 3.9 million reads on average were seen across naive, central memory and regulatory T cell samples. Libraries were prepared by immunoSEQ multiplex PCR; TCRdb keeps only in-frame clonotypes and omits some of them. In the table there are around 250,000 clones, 20% of which are singletons. Sequencing input: naive CD4+ T cells from blood. The chain employs TRBV29-1 and TRBJ1-2; D perhaps matches TRBD1 (6 bases). The origin of this receptor is a woman aged 40 to 49 with type 1 diabetes. The chain's CDR3 is CSVDSMTSGYTF. For the CDR3, the DNA is TGCAGCGTGGACAGTATGACGTCTGGCTACACCTTC.